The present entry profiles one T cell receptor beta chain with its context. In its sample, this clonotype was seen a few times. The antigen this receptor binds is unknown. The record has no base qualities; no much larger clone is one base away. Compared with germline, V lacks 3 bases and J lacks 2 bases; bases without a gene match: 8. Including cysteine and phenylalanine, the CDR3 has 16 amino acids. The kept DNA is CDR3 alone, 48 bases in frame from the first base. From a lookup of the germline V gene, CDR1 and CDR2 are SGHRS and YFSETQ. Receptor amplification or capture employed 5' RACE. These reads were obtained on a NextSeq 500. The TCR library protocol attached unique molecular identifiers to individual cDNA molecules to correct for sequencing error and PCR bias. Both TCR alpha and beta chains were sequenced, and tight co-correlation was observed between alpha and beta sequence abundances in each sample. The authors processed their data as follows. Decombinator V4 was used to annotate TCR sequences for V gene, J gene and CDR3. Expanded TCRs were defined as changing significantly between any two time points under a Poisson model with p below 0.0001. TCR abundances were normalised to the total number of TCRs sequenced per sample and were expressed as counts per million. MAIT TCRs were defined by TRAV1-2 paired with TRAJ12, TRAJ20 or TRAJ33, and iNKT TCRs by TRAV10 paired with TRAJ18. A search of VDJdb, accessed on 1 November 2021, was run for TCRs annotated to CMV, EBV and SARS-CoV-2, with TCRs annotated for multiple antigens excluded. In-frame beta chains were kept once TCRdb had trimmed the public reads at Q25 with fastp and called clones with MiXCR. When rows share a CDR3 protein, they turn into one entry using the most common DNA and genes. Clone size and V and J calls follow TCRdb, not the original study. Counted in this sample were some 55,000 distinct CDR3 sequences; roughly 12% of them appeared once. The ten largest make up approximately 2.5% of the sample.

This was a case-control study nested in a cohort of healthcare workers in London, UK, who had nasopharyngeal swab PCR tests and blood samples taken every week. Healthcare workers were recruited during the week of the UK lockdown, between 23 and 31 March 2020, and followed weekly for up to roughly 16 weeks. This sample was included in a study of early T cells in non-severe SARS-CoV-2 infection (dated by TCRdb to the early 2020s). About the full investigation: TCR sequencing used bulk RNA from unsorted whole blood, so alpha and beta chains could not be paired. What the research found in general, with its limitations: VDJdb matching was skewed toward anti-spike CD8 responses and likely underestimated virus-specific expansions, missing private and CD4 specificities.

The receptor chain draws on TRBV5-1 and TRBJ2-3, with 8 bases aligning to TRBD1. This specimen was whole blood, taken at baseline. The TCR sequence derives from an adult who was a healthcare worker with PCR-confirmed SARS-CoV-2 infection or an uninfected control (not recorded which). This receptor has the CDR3 CASSSGQGSITDTQYF. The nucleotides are TGCGCCAGCAGCTCCGGACAGGGAAGTATCACAGATACGCAGTATTTT.